The entry that follows covers one T cell receptor beta chain sequence. Its target is not known. Using immunoSEQ multiplex PCR, the repertoire was profiled, and TCRdb retains in-frame clones only, with some absent. The sample records roughly 120,000 clones, 86% being singletons. The data originate from a study of T cell responses to AZD1222 COVID-19 vaccine. Study-wide points: The repertoires were collected only after the peak T cell response.

The CDR3 length is 13 residues. V was clipped by 0 bases and J by 8 bases, with 11 bases between them. Germline CDR1 SGHRS, CDR2 YFSETQ. The TCR sequence derives from an adult in good health. Source: peripheral blood, taken on day 0 of AZD1222 vaccination. The chain recombines TRBV5-1 with TRBJ1-2; a weak D match, TRBD1 (6 bases). The CDR3 sequence: CASSLDRVLGYTF. CDR3 sequence (DNA): TGCGCCAGCAGCTTGGACAGGGTTTTGGGCTACACCTTC.